Presented here are 28 T cell receptor beta chains from one specimen sequenced in a study of CD8+CD57+ T cells in acquired aplastic anemia (dated by TCRdb to between 2018 and 2020). The reads were generated on an Illumina HiSeq 2000. Profiling of TCR beta VDJ combinations and CDR3 sequences used genomic DNA as the template. TCRdb reanalyzed the raw reads on its own, using fastp at Q25 for trimming and MiXCR for clone calling, and kept in-frame beta chains. For every CDR3 protein sequence, its rows merge into one entry that carries the most common genes and DNA. The sample table records around 430,000 distinct CDR3 sequences; more than 25% of these occur just once. The top ten clonotypes cover 0.82% of the sample. Flow cytometry had shown CD8+CD57+ cell expansion in the patients selected for sequencing. Sequencing was performed on sorted CD4+, CD8+, or CD8+CD57+ T cells (not recorded which) from PBMCs. The receptors stem from a human donor with aplastic anemia.

This clonotype occurred many times. This chain uses TRBV20-1 with TRBJ1-1; D is unresolved. V dropped 2 bases and J dropped 7 bases, with 5 bases sitting between them. Germline lookup yields CDR1 DFQATT and CDR2 SNEGSKA (reference sequence). This CDR3 is 10 amino acids long. In DNA, the CDR3 is TGCAGTGCTAGACACAGTGAAGCTTTCTTT. It specifies CSARHSEAFF.

This clonotype was counted at least ten times. This chain connects TRBV12-3 or TRBV12-4 to TRBJ2-1; D may be TRBD1 or TRBD2 (5 bases each). This CDR3 spans 13 amino acids. V was pared by 1 base and J by 6 bases, with 7 bases between. The CDR3 sequence is CASSLGGVNEQFF. The CDR3 DNA reads TGTGCCAGCAGTTTAGGAGGGGTCAATGAGCAGTTCTTC.

The table lists this clonotype with many counts. The chain is built from TRBV29-1 and TRBJ1-2, with D maybe TRBD1 (6 bases). The V gene lost 3 bases and the J gene lost 0 bases, with 14 bases spanning the gap. From germline, CDR1 is SQVTM and CDR2 ANQGSEA. The CDR3 extends over 15 amino acids. The CDR3: CSVDFDRSSNYGYTF. CDR3 in DNA: TGCAGCGTTGATTTTGACAGGTCCTCTAACTATGGCTACACCTTC.

This clonotype has at least ten counts. The chain uses TRBV19 and TRBJ2-1; D not resolved. The length of the CDR3 is 12 residues. Per the germline V gene, CDR1 is LNHDA and CDR2 is SQIVND (reference sequence). V was pared by 4 bases and J by 9 bases, with 10 bases between. CDR3 nucleotide sequence: TGTGCCAGTAGTACCCTAGTGGGTGAGCAGTTCTTC. Protein product: CASSTLVGEQFF.

This clonotype has a count of ten or more. Mismatch with germline at one junction end may stem from a read error. This rearrangement joins TRBV15 to TRBJ2-7; D may correspond to TRBD1 or TRBD2 (5 bases each). From germline, CDR1 is LNHNV and CDR2 YYDKDF (reference sequence). The CDR3 extends over 14 amino acids. The DNA for the CDR3 is TGTGCCGCCAGCAGAGGGGCAGGCGCCTACGAGCAGTACTTC. It translates to CAASRGAGAYEQYF. Variable domain in full (rest from reference TRBV15 and TRBJ2-7): DAMVIQNPRYQVTQFGKPVTLSCSQTLNHNVMYWYQQKSSQAPKLLFHYYDKDFNNEADTPDNFQSRRPNTSFCFLDIRSPGLGDTAMYLCAASRGAGAYEQYFGPGTRLTVT.

This clonotype was picked up one time. The J gene is TRBJ2-1, the V gene TRBV29-1; no definite D call. CDR1 SQVTM and CDR2 ANQGSEA come from the germline V gene. Deletions cut 5 bases from V and 3 bases from J, with 20 bases between. The CDR3 runs to 16 residues. The CDR3 coding sequence is TGCAGCGTTACGTATAGGCCCGAGACTGTCTACAATGAGCAGTTCTTC. This translates into CSVTYRPETVYNEQFF.

This clonotype was detected many times. The chain is built from TRBV19 and TRBJ1-5; tentatively, D is TRBD1 (6 bases). Trimming took off 3 bases at V and 0 bases at J, with 9 bases between the two ends. The germline V gene has CDR1 LNHDA and CDR2 SQIVND (reference sequence). The CDR3 is 15 residues long. The CDR3 nucleotides read TGTGCCAGTAGTATCGGACAGCTTAGCAATCAGCCCCAGCATTTT. Its protein is CASSIGQLSNQPQHF.

This clonotype was counted at least ten times. The chain joins TRBV29-1 to TRBJ1-1; a weak D match, TRBD1 (5 bases). V was cut by 5 bases and J by 3 bases, with 13 bases left in between. The CDR3 contains 13 residues. The germline CDR1 and CDR2 sequences are SQVTM and ANQGSEA. CDR3 DNA: TGCAGCGTTCTGGGGGAATGGGACACTGAAGCTTTCTTT. Protein: CSVLGEWDTEAFF.

The table lists this clonotype with many counts. This chain connects TRBV7-9 to TRBJ2-7, with TRBD2 matching over 7 bases. The CDR3 length is 13 residues. CDR1 is SEHNR, CDR2 FQNEAQ, per germline (reference sequence). With V trimmed by 6 bases and J by 11 bases, 13 bases remained unmatched. CDR3 sequence: CASSTIAGGVEYF. In nucleotides, the CDR3 is TGTGCCAGCAGTACTATAGCGGGTGGTGTAGAGTACTTC.

The chain carries TRBV7-3 and TRBJ1-4, with D unclear. V lost 2 bases and J lost 0, with 10 bases in between. CDR1 is SGHTA and CDR2 is FQGTGA in the germline V gene. The CDR3 spans 16 residues. CDR3 bases: TGTGCCAGCAGCTTATATAACACCACAACTAATGAAAAACTGTTTTTT. It translates to CASSLYNTTTNEKLFF.

The rearrangement uses TRBV11-1 and TRBJ2-7; 10 positions match TRBD2. Germline V gene lookup returns CDR1 SGHAT and CDR2 FQDESV (reference sequence). The CDR3 is 16 residues long. The V gene end was trimmed by 5 bases and the J gene end by 1 base; junction bases not matched to a gene: 8. For the CDR3, the DNA is TGTGCCAGCAGCAAGGGCCTTAGCGGGGGGTCCTACGAGCAGTACTTC. Protein: CASSKGLSGGSYEQYF.

V and J are TRBV14 and TRBJ2-1; TRBD1 aligns across 9 bases. The germline gives CDR1 SGHDN, CDR2 FVKESK. With 0 bases clipped from V and 4 bases from J, the junction kept 7 bases outside the gene matches. This CDR3 contains 17 residues. In nucleotides, the CDR3 is TGTGCCAGCAGCCAAGAGCCCCGGGACAGGGATTACAATGAGCAGTTCTTC. Encoded protein: CASSQEPRDRDYNEQFF.

This chain joins TRBV7-3 and TRBJ2-5; TRBD2 might be the D (6 bases). Germline assignment: CDR1 SGHTA and CDR2 FQGTGA. V was pared by 1 base and J by 2 bases, with 11 bases between. The CDR3 contains 15 residues. CDR3 in amino acids: CASSLRYGLQETQYF. The CDR3 nucleotides read TGTGCCAGCAGCTTAAGATACGGACTACAAGAGACCCAGTACTTC.

Comments on this clonotype: This could be a read error, since a much larger clone is one nucleotide away. V gene TRBV7-2 combines with J gene TRBJ2-5; D gene unclear. Germline-derived CDR1 and CDR2 are SGHTA and FQGNSA. Trimming shortened V by 0 bases and J by 0 bases, and 8 bases separated the two germline ends. CDR3 length: 15 amino acids. The CDR3 reads CASSLAGTNQETQYF. In DNA form, the CDR3 reads TGTGCCAGCAGCTTAGCCGGCACCAACCAAGAGACCCAGTACTTC. The complete variable domain, with remaining parts taken from reference TRBV7-2 and TRBJ2-5, reads GAGVSQSPSNKVTEKGKDVELRCDPISGHTALYWYRQSLGQGLEFLIYFQGNSAPDKSGLPSDRFSAERTGGSVSTLTIQRTQQEDSAVYLCASSLAGTNQETQYFGPGTRLLVL.

This clonotype was found a few times. This CDR3 reads CSASLRLEDDTQYF. The CDR3 bases are TGCAGTGCTAGTCTCAGATTGGAGGATGATACGCAGTATTTT. V usage is TRBV20-1 and J usage is TRBJ2-3; tentatively, D is TRBD2 (5 bases). The CDR3 runs 14 residues. The germline gives CDR1 DFQATT, CDR2 SNEGSKA (reference sequence). The germline V and J ends were trimmed by 3 bases and 6 bases, with 16 bases remaining between them.

The chain employs TRBV29-1 and TRBJ2-5; a possible D gene is TRBD1 (5 bases). Per germline, CDR1 SQVTM and CDR2 ANQGSEA. V lost 0 bases and J lost 2, with 10 bases in between. There are 14 residues in the CDR3. The CDR3 spells CSVEDGRVQETQYF. The CDR3 bases are TGCAGCGTTGAAGACGGCAGGGTACAAGAGACCCAGTACTTC.

A word on this clonotype: A junction end diverges from the germline sequence, so it may reflect a read error. The chain has TRBV2 and TRBJ2-6, with TRBD2 matching 7 bases. Looked up from germline, CDR1 is SNHLY and CDR2 is FYNNEI. The length of the CDR3 is 13 residues. The CDR3 coding sequence is TGTGCCGGCGGGAGTCTGAGGGCTAACGTCCTGACTTTC. Encoded protein: CAGGSLRANVLTF. Complete variable domain (other parts from reference TRBV2 and TRBJ2-6): EPEVTQTPSHQVTQMGQEVILRCVPISNHLYFYWYRQILGQKVEFLVSFYNNEISEKSEIFDDQFSVERPDGSNFTLKIRSTKLEDSAMYFCAGGSLRANVLTFGAGSRLTVL.

This clonotype was observed at least ten times. J is TRBJ2-7 and V is TRBV11-2; 9 bases are a match to TRBD1. The V segment lost 4 bases and the J segment 7 bases; nucleotides outside the gene matches: 11. The CDR3 loop spans 15 amino acids. Germline V lookup: CDR1 SGHAT, CDR2 FQNNGV. CDR3: CASSSRTGEGEEQYF. The CDR3 coding sequence is TGTGCCAGCAGCTCACGGACAGGGGAAGGTGAGGAGCAGTACTTC. The variable domain in full, completed from reference TRBV11-2 and TRBJ2-7, reads EAGVAQSPRYKIIEKRQSVAFWCNPISGHATLYWYQQILGQGPKLLIQFQNNGVVDDSQLPKDRFSAERLKGVDSTLKIQPAKLEDSAVYLCASSSRTGEGEEQYFGPGTRLTVT.

The chain joins TRBV4-1 to TRBJ1-1; 7 bases are shared with TRBD1. The CDR3 sequence is 15 residues long. Germline V CDR1 and CDR2: MGHRA, YSYEKL. V gave up 2 bases and J gave up 0 bases; unmatched junction bases: 3. CDR3 bases: TGCGCCAGCAGCCAACGGACAGGATTGAACACTGAAGCTTTCTTT. The encoded protein is CASSQRTGLNTEAFF.

This clonotype was recorded at least ten times. V gene TRBV2 combines with J gene TRBJ1-1; D gene unclear. V was clipped by 10 bases and J by 4 bases, with 10 bases between them. There are 11 residues in the CDR3. The V gene's germline CDR1 is SNHLY and CDR2 FYNNEI. CDR3: CATRASTEAFF. CDR3 in DNA: TGTGCCACCCGGGCGAGCACTGAAGCTTTCTTT.

This clonotype was observed many times. The chain uses TRBV20-1 and TRBJ1-6; TRBD1 aligns across 7 bases. With 3 bases clipped from V and 7 bases from J, the junction kept 3 bases outside the gene matches. This CDR3 is built from 13 residues. Germline CDR1 DFQATT, CDR2 SNEGSKA (reference sequence). CDR3 sequence: CSASGGQNSPLHF. The CDR3 DNA is TGCAGTGCTAGCGGGGGACAGAATTCACCCCTCCACTTT.

This clonotype was found a few times. The genes are TRBV29-1 and TRBJ2-2; TRBD1 agrees at 9 bases. The CDR3 length is 17 residues. Germline V lookup: CDR1 SQVTM, CDR2 ANQGSEA. The junction had 12 bases not matched to a gene; V was cut back by 6 bases and J by 1 base. CDR3 DNA: TGCAGCGTGGGGACCCGAATGGGACAGGGGAACACCGGGGAGCTGTTTTTT. As protein: CSVGTRMGQGNTGELFF.

The rearrangement joins TRBV7-3 to TRBJ1-3, with D maybe TRBD1 (5 bases). This CDR3 is 16 amino acids long. Trimming pared 3 bases from V and 7 bases from J, leaving 19 bases between. CDR1 is SGHTA and CDR2 is FQGTGA in the germline V gene. CDR3 protein: CASSLNGGQGLNTIYF. DNA for the CDR3: TGTGCCAGCAGCTTGAACGGAGGTCAGGGTCTTAACACCATATATTTT.

The J gene is TRBJ1-2, the V gene TRBV19; the D is unclear. The germline V and J ends were trimmed by 0 bases and 4 bases, with 15 bases remaining between them. The germline CDR1 and CDR2 sequences are LNHDA and SQIVND (reference sequence). The CDR3 totals 16 residues. CDR3 residues: CASSIDQHLWGYGYTF. DNA of the CDR3: TGTGCCAGTAGTATAGATCAGCACTTGTGGGGCTATGGCTACACCTTC.

This chain links TRBV9 with TRBJ1-2; D call uncertain. Trimming removed 0 bases at V and 5 bases at J, with 17 bases between. The CDR3 consists of 16 residues. Germline values: CDR1 SGDLS, CDR2 YYNGEE. Here the CDR3 reads CASSVDSGFPGYGYTF. The CDR3 DNA is TGTGCCAGCAGCGTAGATTCAGGTTTCCCGGGGTATGGCTACACCTTC.

This clonotype was seen at least ten times. V and J are TRBV2 and TRBJ2-5; possibly TRBD1 for D (6 bases). This CDR3 comprises 15 residues. CDR1 and CDR2 (germline): SNHLY, FYNNEI. V was clipped by 8 bases and J by 4 bases, with 20 bases between them. The CDR3 protein is CASLHGTSRGETQYF. CDR3 DNA: TGTGCCAGCCTTCATGGGACATCAAGAGGAGAGACCCAGTACTTC.

In its sample, this clonotype was seen a few times. The CDR3 DNA sequence: TGTGCCAGCAGTTACTCGAGGGAAGGGTTCGTTTCACCCCTCCACTTT. The encoded protein is CASSYSREGFVSPLHF. The V gene is TRBV6-5, the J gene TRBJ1-6; D remains unclear. Germline V gene sequence: CDR1 MNHEY, CDR2 SVGAGI. Between the trimmed V and J ends, which lost 0 bases and 9 bases, there was a span of 15 bases. CDR3 length: 16 amino acids.

This clonotype was recorded a few times. This rearrangement joins TRBV6-5 to TRBJ2-1; D call uncertain. V was clipped by 0 bases and J by 9 bases, with 12 bases between them. The CDR3 runs 14 residues. Germline V gives CDR1 MNHEY, CDR2 SVGAGI. CDR3 region: CASSYSIVFVEQFF. As DNA, the CDR3 is TGTGCCAGCAGTTACTCGATTGTCTTTGTTGAGCAGTTCTTC.